A selection of T cell receptor beta chains follows, all from one sample in a study of blood T cell repertoires in COVID-19. Clones were sequenced by immunoSEQ multiplex PCR, and TCRdb holds only the in-frame ones, with some missing. The sample yields roughly 170,000 clones, roughly four fifths seen once. The sequencing sample was made of PBMCs or T cells enriched from blood (not recorded which). Receptors originate from a man between 50 and 59 years old who had recovered from COVID-19. The CDR3 runs from the conserved cysteine through the conserved F or W. A D gene is named only where the DNA matches it firmly. Clone size is shown for a subset of rows, as once, few, many or a class of expanded clone.

D gene	clone size	V gene	J gene	CDR3 protein	CDR3 DNA
TRBD1	.	TRBV28	TRBJ1-1	CASSDTGGAKAEAFF	TGTGCCAGCAGTGATACAGGGGGCGCGAAGGCTGAAGCTTTCTTT
.	.	TRBV2	TRBJ1-4	CASSLGAREKLFF	TGTGCCAGCAGTCTTGGGGCGCGTGAAAAACTGTTTTTT
.	few	TRBV15	TRBJ2-1	CATSSEGGEQFF	TGTGCCACCAGCTCTGAGGGGGGGGAGCAGTTCTTC
TRBD2	.	TRBV11-2	TRBJ2-1	CASSLDGAGGPLTEQFF	TGTGCCAGCAGCTTAGATGGAGCGGGGGGTCCCTTAACGGAGCAGTTCTTC
.	.	TRBV7-9	TRBJ1-1	CASSPSVGQKNTEAFF	TGTGCCAGCAGCCCCTCTGTGGGGCAGAAGAACACTGAAGCTTTCTTT
.	few	TRBV28	TRBJ1-1	CASSFPVKNTEAFF	TGTGCCAGCAGTTTTCCGGTAAAGAACACTGAAGCTTTCTTT
TRBD1	.	TRBV2	TRBJ1-1	CASSEWGQGAGTEAFF	TGTGCCAGCAGTGAATGGGGTCAGGGGGCTGGCACTGAAGCTTTCTTT
.	.	TRBV18	TRBJ1-4	CASSPDARLATNEKLFF	TGTGCCAGCTCACCTGACGCCAGACTTGCAACTAATGAAAAACTGTTTTTT
TRBD2	few	TRBV6-5	TRBJ2-1	CASALAGIYNEQFF	TGTGCCAGCGCACTAGCGGGGATATACAATGAGCAGTTCTTC
TRBD2	.	TRBV5-1	TRBJ2-3	CASSLPSGGSTDTQYF	TGCGCCAGCAGCTTACCTAGCGGGGGCAGCACAGATACGCAGTATTTT
.	.	TRBV6-5	TRBJ2-5	CASSYVPGVGETQYF	TGTGCCAGCAGTTACGTCCCGGGGGTTGGGGAGACCCAGTACTTC
TRBD1	.	TRBV5-1	TRBJ1-2	CASSMGGTGRYGYTF	TGCGCCAGCAGTATGGGTGGGACAGGCCGCTATGGCTACACCTTC